The present T cell receptor beta chain was sequenced within a study of radiotherapy plus CTLA-4 blockade in lung cancer. Overall study: There were objective responses in 18% of patients, and over 25% had disease control.

J was trimmed by 8 bases and V by 0 bases; bases with no gene match: 13. Germline lookup yields CDR1 SGHNT and CDR2 YYREEE (reference sequence). The CDR3 has 16 amino acids. Measured with immunoSEQ multiplex PCR; TCRdb has only the in-frame clones, and not every one. The sample has tens of thousands of clones, 76% seen once; the top ten hold over 8.5%. The study gave focal radiation plus ipilimumab CTLA-4 blockade to patients with chemo-refractory metastatic non-small-cell lung cancer. Regarding the study as a whole: Alongside interferon-beta, early blood T cell clone dynamics were reportedly the best predictor of response. After radiotherapy and ipilimumab, tumor-derived clones expanded in peripheral blood.

As for this clone: As yet, its antigen is unknown.

The chain employs TRBV5-4 and TRBJ1-2, with TRBD1 identical over 7 bases. The clonotype originates from a human donor with non-small cell lung cancer who had stable disease on radiotherapy plus ipilimumab. Sequenced here: peripheral blood, sampled from a patient treated with radiotherapy plus ipilimumab. The CDR3 spells CASSLALFLTGEGYTF. CDR3 coding DNA: TGTGCCAGCAGCTTGGCCCTTTTCCTTACAGGGGAAGGCTACACCTTC. The whole variable domain, filled in from reference TRBV5-4 and TRBJ1-2, reads ETGVTQSPTHLIKTRGQQVTLRCSSQSGHNTVSWYQQALGQGPQFIFQYYREEENGRGNFPPRFSGLQFPNYSSELNVNALELDDSALYLCASSLALFLTGEGYTFGSGTRLTVV.